Below are 27 T cell receptor beta chains sequenced from a single sample in a study of T cells in narcolepsy. Here immunoSEQ multiplex PCR was the method, and the copy in TCRdb shows in-frame clones only, minus some. The data contain around 32,000 clones, around four fifths of them singletons. The sequenced sample consisted of memory (CD45RA-) CD4+ T cells from blood. The receptors here all came from a human donor in good health.

The chain carries TRBV5-4 and TRBJ2-1; 8 bases are a match to TRBD1. The CDR3 sequence is 16 residues long. V lost 4 bases, J lost 0 bases, and 6 bases stayed unmatched. Germline lookup yields CDR1 SGHNT and CDR2 YYREEE (reference sequence). The CDR3 sequence is CASSPTGGYSYNEQFF. CDR3 sequence (DNA): TGTGCCAGCAGCCCCACAGGGGGGTACTCCTACAATGAGCAGTTCTTC.

The gene calls are TRBV18 and TRBJ1-1, with D possibly TRBD1 on 6 matching bases. Per germline, CDR1 KGHSH and CDR2 LQKENI. The CDR3 covers 14 residues. The V end lost 6 bases, the J end lost 2 bases, and 13 bases lay between the germline ends. CDR3 amino acids: CASSTETGNTEAFF. DNA for the CDR3: TGTGCCAGCTCCACCGAGACAGGTAACACTGAAGCTTTCTTT.

This rearrangement joins TRBV11-1 to TRBJ2-3; perhaps D is TRBD1 or TRBD2 (5 bases each). This CDR3 contains 16 residues. Trimming stripped 8 bases from V and 6 bases from J, with 24 bases between. CDR1 and CDR2 (germline): SGHAT, FQDESV (reference sequence). The DNA for the CDR3 is TGTGCCAGCCGCCTCCTTTTGGGGGAAGGATCGGATACGCAGTATTTT. Its translation: CASRLLLGEGSDTQYF.

The CDR3 DNA sequence: TGTGCCAGCAGTTACAGCTCATCCTCTGGAAACACCATATATTTT. It codes for CASSYSSSSGNTIYF. The chain combines TRBV6-6 with TRBJ1-3; D call uncertain. V dropped 2 bases and J dropped 0 bases, with 8 bases sitting between them. CDR1 is MNHNY, CDR2 SVGAGI, per germline (reference sequence). This CDR3 is built from 15 residues.

This clone came up a few times. The chain joins TRBV7-2 to TRBJ2-5; 12 nucleotides line up with TRBD2. Trimming at V came to 4 bases and at J to 7 bases, leaving 10 bases not matched to a gene. Germline V gene lookup returns CDR1 SGHTA and CDR2 FQGNSA. CDR3 length: 16 amino acids. CDR3 DNA: TGTGCCAGCAGCTACGGACTAGCGGGGAGTGGGGGGACCCAGTACTTC. This codes for CASSYGLAGSGGTQYF.

The chain employs TRBV6-6 and TRBJ2-7; TRBD1 might be the D (6 bases). CDR1 is MNHNY and CDR2 is SVGAGI in the germline V gene (reference sequence). Trimming shortened V by 6 bases and J by 3 bases, and 12 bases separated the two germline ends. CDR3 length equals 13 residues. CDR3 amino acids: CASRNRDFYEQYF. Here the CDR3 DNA reads TGTGCCAGCAGAAACAGGGATTTCTACGAGCAGTACTTC.

The chain uses TRBV7-6 and TRBJ1-1, with D possibly matching TRBD1 (5 bases). V lost 2 bases to trimming and J lost 6 bases, with 13 bases between them. This CDR3 region has 14 residues. The germline gives CDR1 SGHVS, CDR2 FNYEAQ. In nucleotides, the CDR3 is TGTGCCAGCAGCTTATCAGACGGGGCTGCTGAAGCTTTCTTT. Encoded protein: CASSLSDGAAEAFF.

The chain is built from TRBV2 and TRBJ2-7; D uncertain. With 2 bases removed from V and 2 bases from J, the gap between germline ends came to 4 bases. Germline CDR1 is SNHLY and CDR2 is FYNNEI. CDR3 length: 12 residues. The CDR3: CASSEQTYEQYV. The DNA for the CDR3 is TGTGCCAGCAGTGAACAGACCTACGAGCAGTACGTC.

This clone has a handful of counts. This specimen includes other DNA sequences encoding the same CDR3. This chain joins TRBV9 and TRBJ1-3, with TRBD1 matching over 8 bases. Germline CDR1 SGDLS, CDR2 YYNGEE. The J segment lost 3 bases and the V segment lost 3 bases, leaving 2 bases of the junction unmatched. This CDR3 has 14 amino acids. The DNA of the CDR3 is TGTGCCAGCAGCGCCACAGGGGGTGGAAACACCATATATTTT. This codes for CASSATGGGNTIYF.

The CDR3 region is CASSATSGTRSFF. CDR3 DNA: TGTGCCAGCAGTGCAACCTCCGGGACAAGGTCTTTCTTT. The V call is TRBV6-5, the J call TRBJ1-1; possibly TRBD1 for D (6 bases). The CDR3 totals 13 residues. CDR1 MNHEY and CDR2 SVGAGI come from the germline V gene. Trimming removed 5 bases from V and 12 bases from J, with 19 bases in between.

The chain uses TRBV5-6 and TRBJ2-1; 10 nucleotides agree with TRBD2. J gave up 2 bases and V 4 bases, and 6 bases lay outside the gene matches. The CDR3 is made up of 16 amino acids. Per germline, CDR1 SGHDT and CDR2 YYEEEE. The chain's CDR3 is CASSIQRGGTYNEQFF. CDR3 nucleotides: TGTGCCAGCAGCATCCAGCGGGGGGGAACCTACAATGAGCAGTTCTTC.

J is TRBJ1-1 and V is TRBV14, with D hard to call. Deletions cut 0 bases from V and 5 bases from J, with 10 bases between. CDR1 is SGHDN and CDR2 is FVKESK in the germline V gene. CDR3 size: 14 residues. The CDR3 protein is CASSQENKVTEAFF. CDR3 DNA: TGTGCCAGCAGCCAAGAAAACAAGGTGACTGAAGCTTTCTTT.

The chain employs TRBV6-6 and TRBJ1-1, with D unresolved. The CDR3 is 12 amino acids. V was clipped by 2 bases and J by 6 bases, with 7 bases between them. Germline V gene sequence: CDR1 MNHNY, CDR2 SVGAGI (reference sequence). The CDR3 loop reads CASSYDGSEAFF. As DNA, the CDR3 is TGTGCCAGCAGTTACGACGGTTCTGAAGCTTTCTTT.

J is TRBJ1-2 and V is TRBV7-9, with 7 bases lining up with TRBD1. The V and J ends lost 5 bases and 8 bases, in that order; junction bases with no gene match: 14. This CDR3 has 15 amino acids. Germline V gives CDR1 SEHNR, CDR2 FQNEAQ (reference sequence). The CDR3 sequence is CASSPGTAINRGYTF. The CDR3 DNA reads as TGTGCCAGCAGCCCTGGGACAGCTATAAATAGGGGCTACACCTTC.

V and J are TRBV7-2 and TRBJ2-1; D is possibly TRBD1 (5 bases). V was clipped by 0 bases and J by 10 bases, with 10 bases between them. The germline CDR1 and CDR2 sequences are SGHTA and FQGNSA. This CDR3 region has 13 residues. The CDR3 spells CASSLARQGEQFF. CDR3 DNA sequence: TGTGCCAGCAGCTTAGCGAGGCAGGGAGAGCAGTTCTTC.

This clone was counted a few times. This chain connects TRBV2 to TRBJ1-1; D uncertain. The CDR3 is made up of 15 amino acids. V gave up 10 bases and J gave up 1 base, with 19 bases separating them. CDR1 is SNHLY, CDR2 FYNNEI, per germline. Here the CDR3 DNA reads TGTGCCACGAGGGAAGACGGCACCCAGAACACTGAAGCTTTCTTT. Translating it yields CATREDGTQNTEAFF.

The CDR3 nucleotides are TGTGCCAGCAGCTTGGGGCAGCACAATCAGCCCCAGCATTTT. It translates to CASSLGQHNQPQHF. The J gene is TRBJ1-5, the V gene TRBV5-5; D remains ambiguous. The CDR3 loop spans 14 amino acids. Germline V gene data show CDR1 as SGHKS and CDR2 as YYEKEE (reference sequence). The V and J ends lost 0 bases and 3 bases respectively, with 7 bases between them.

This clone was observed a few times. J is TRBJ1-2 and V is TRBV7-2; tentative D call: TRBD1 (6 bases). CDR1 and CDR2 (germline): SGHTA, FQGNSA. This CDR3 has 16 residues. V was pared by 2 bases and J by 5 bases, with 18 bases between. CDR3: CASSLNPGRGEYGYTF. The CDR3 coding sequence is TGTGCCAGCAGCTTAAATCCCGGCAGGGGCGAATATGGCTACACCTTC.

The chain is built from TRBV6-1 and TRBJ2-7; unclear D gene. The CDR3 loop spans 12 amino acids. Germline values: CDR1 MNHNS, CDR2 SASEGT. Trimming shortened V by 4 bases and J by 3 bases, and 7 bases separated the two germline ends. CDR3 sequence (DNA): TGTGCCAGCAGTGGATTCGTCTACGAGCAGTACGTC. It codes for CASSGFVYEQYV.

The chain has TRBV28 and TRBJ2-5; 10 bases match TRBD2. This CDR3 is built from 17 residues. V trimming: 6 bases; J trimming: 5 bases; junction bases outside the gene matches: 15. CDR1 is MDHEN, CDR2 SYDVKM, per germline. The CDR3 DNA reads TGTGCCAGCAGCCCCATACCCCTAGCGGGGGATGGGGAGACCCAGTACTTC. Protein sequence: CASSPIPLAGDGETQYF.

The rearrangement links TRBV15 to TRBJ2-3; TRBD1 agrees at 7 bases. CDR3 size: 16 residues. With 0 bases clipped from V and 2 bases from J, the junction kept 5 bases outside the gene matches. Germline V gene sequence: CDR1 LNHNV, CDR2 YYDKDF (reference sequence). The CDR3 here is CATSRDKGAITDTQYF. CDR3 nucleotides: TGTGCCACCAGCAGAGATAAGGGGGCCATCACAGATACGCAGTATTTT.

The chain employs TRBV7-8 and TRBJ1-5; D is perhaps TRBD1 (6 bases). Germline lookup yields CDR1 SGHVS and CDR2 FQNEAQ. Trimming took off 6 bases at V and 8 bases at J, with 20 bases between the two ends. There are 15 residues in the CDR3. The CDR3 region has the DNA TGTGCCAGCAGTTCGAGGGGGGGCGGCCTGGAGCCCCAGCATTTT. Translating gives CASSSRGGGLEPQHF.

This clone was seen just once. The chain links TRBV11-2 to TRBJ2-5, with D tentatively TRBD1 or TRBD2 (5 bases each). V was cut by 2 bases and J by 2 bases, with 12 bases left in between. The CDR3 consists of 15 residues. In germline, CDR1 is SGHAT, CDR2 FQNNGV. The CDR3 DNA sequence: TGTGCCAGCAGCTTAAGCTCGGGGCATCAAGAGACCCAGTACTTC. This translates into CASSLSSGHQETQYF.

The J gene is TRBJ1-4, the V gene TRBV2, with D possibly matching TRBD1 (6 bases). The CDR3 has 13 residues. Germline-derived CDR1 and CDR2 are SNHLY and FYNNEI. The V end lost 6 bases, the J end lost 7 bases, and 12 bases lay between the germline ends. This CDR3 reads CASRRTEGEKLFF. DNA of the CDR3: TGTGCCAGCAGGCGGACAGAGGGTGAAAAACTGTTTTTT.

This clone was seen a few times. This chain joins TRBV7-8 and TRBJ1-1, with D unresolved. Trimming left V 2 bases short and J 3 bases short, with 19 bases between. This CDR3 spans 17 amino acids. Germline values: CDR1 SGHVS, CDR2 FQNEAQ. The CDR3 nucleotides read TGTGCCAGCAGCTTACCGCGAAGGGCGCAGCCGTACACTGAAGCTTTCTTT. This sequence encodes CASSLPRRAQPYTEAFF.

The chain links TRBV19 to TRBJ1-2, with 8 bases lining up with TRBD1. V lost 6 bases, J lost 3 bases, and 12 bases stayed unmatched. This CDR3 spans 16 amino acids. The germline V gene has CDR1 LNHDA and CDR2 SQIVND (reference sequence). Written as DNA, the CDR3 is TGTGCCAGTAGGCATTTTCAGGGGGCGACAGACTATGGCTACACCTTC. This encodes CASRHFQGATDYGYTF. The full variable domain, its missing parts supplied by reference TRBV19 and TRBJ1-2, is DGGITQSPKYLFRKEGQNVTLSCEQNLNHDAMYWYRQDPGQGLRLIYYSQIVNDFQKGDIAEGYSVSREKKESFPLTVTSAQKNPTAFYLCASRHFQGATDYGYTFGSGTRLTVV.

This chain links TRBV10-3 with TRBJ1-1; no reliable D call. Trimming removed 8 bases from V and 0 bases from J, with 10 bases in between. The CDR3 contains 13 residues. Germline-derived CDR1 and CDR2 are ENHRY and SYGVKD. CDR3 amino acids: CAISPVMNTEAFF. The CDR3 DNA reads as TGTGCCATCTCTCCGGTCATGAACACTGAAGCTTTCTTT.